Sequencing of this TCR beta chain was carried out in a study of blood T cell repertoires in COVID-19. Study in general: Samples of COVID-19 (acute and convalescent) were obtained from the United States, Italy and Spain. Nucleic acid was either cDNA or gDNA, and it came from T cells, B-cell-depleted T cells, or PBMCs.

As handled by the study authors: Scientists estimated how many nucleated cells there were by amplifying reference gene primers. Sequencing was performed with immunoSEQ multiplex PCR; in TCRdb, only in-frame clones are kept and a portion is missing. From that table come the V and J calls and clone size; the DNA was used to work out D and trimming. The sample holds about 94,000 clones, 65% to 85% seen once. The TCR comes from a man aged 60-69 years with acute or convalescent COVID-19. Sequencing was done on a sample of peripheral blood.

DNA for the CDR3: TGTGCCAGCAGCTTAACGGTCCATAATTCACCCCTCCACTTT. The encoded protein is CASSLTVHNSPLHF. The chain uses TRBV7-9 and TRBJ1-6; D not resolved. V lost 2 bases, J lost 5 bases, and 7 bases lay in between. The CDR3 is 14 amino acids. Germline-derived CDR1 and CDR2 are SEHNR and FQNEAQ (reference sequence).